The clone carrying this TCR beta chain was seen only a few times. What it binds is not known. From germline, CDR1 is SGHRS and CDR2 YFSETQ. This CDR3 contains 15 residues. The V gene lost 1 base and the J gene lost 0 bases, with 11 bases spanning the gap. The sample is drawn from a study of T-cell memory formation after mild COVID-19. Across the whole study: Clusters of TCRs were largely donor specific. Study-level findings and limits: Pre-infection memory showed some responding clones, and this suggested that cross-reactive memory joined.

5'RACE primed from the constant segment yielded TCR alpha and TCR beta cDNA libraries bearing sample barcodes and UMIs. One entry per CDR3 protein results from TCRdb running MiXCR on the 5' RACE reads. The repertoire consists of hundreds of thousands of distinct CDR3 sequences, with about 23% occurring once and the leading ten covering approximately 12%. The origin of this receptor is an adult woman who had mild COVID-19 (a few samples of this study predate the infection). Cell type and time point are not known. The V and J genes are TRBV5-1 and TRBJ2-7; tentatively, D is TRBD1 or TRBD2 (6 bases each). The source material was PBMCs or a T cell subset sorted from them (not recorded which). Here the CDR3 DNA reads TGCGCCAGCAGCTTGCCGGGGGCGAGCTCCTACGAGCAGTACTTC. As protein: CASSLPGASSYEQYF.